The present entry profiles one T cell receptor beta chain with its context. Its antigen is not identified. After removal of 4 bases from V and 1 base from J, the junction contained 3 bases not matched to a gene. The CDR3 sequence is 15 residues long. Germline V lookup: CDR1 MNHEY, CDR2 SVGAGI. A J-beta primer mix and a sample-barcoded 5' primer were used in a second PCR of roughly 6 to 11 cycles. TCRdb analysed the 5' RACE reads with MiXCR anew, one entry per CDR3 protein. The data contain around 1.5 million distinct CDR3 sequences, roughly 30% of them singletons. Healthy individuals of Caucasian origin from Russia, aged roughly 6 to 100, served as donors. The data were obtained in a study of blood T cells in healthy people across ages. Study-wide findings and caveats: It was not known whether donors were CMV positive (a possible confounder of expanded clonotype changes). More naive CD4+ cells and higher diversity were found in long-lived than in aged donors. A roughly linear age-dependent decrease characterized TCR beta diversity per million T cells.

The rearrangement links TRBV6-5 to TRBJ2-2; 7 positions match TRBD1. Sequenced input: blood. This clonotype was sampled from a woman aged 25 to 39 in good health. The CDR3 loop reads CASSSRDRNTGELFF. The CDR3, as DNA: TGTGCCAGCAGTTCACGGGACAGGAACACCGGGGAGCTGTTTTTT.